The 2 T cell receptor beta chains given below trace back to one sample, sequenced in a study of cytomegalovirus exposure and HLA in healthy donors. Researchers ran the PCR with 60 Vbeta and 13 Jbeta primers. Using immunoSEQ multiplex PCR, the repertoire was profiled, and TCRdb retains in-frame clones only, with some absent. This sample yields about 190,000 clones, of which roughly four fifths are seen a single time; roughly 2.8% belongs to the top ten. The sample taken for sequencing was PBMCs. The receptor source for this set is a woman in her thirties in good health and CMV-seropositive.

The chain recombines TRBV7-9 with TRBJ2-3; 14 bases agree with TRBD2. V lost 5 bases and J lost 6; bases outside the gene matches: 16. Germline V gene sequence: CDR1 SEHNR, CDR2 FQNEAQ (reference sequence). This CDR3 is built from 19 residues. CDR3 in DNA: TGTGCCAGCAGCCTACCGGACCAGGGACTAGCGGGGGCCCCCGATACGCAGTATTTT. Translation: CASSLPDQGLAGAPDTQYF.

V is TRBV19 and J is TRBJ2-3, with D maybe TRBD2 (5 bases). Trimming removed 10 bases at V and 6 bases at J, with 8 bases between. The CDR3 sequence is 10 residues long. Looked up from germline, CDR1 is LNHDA and CDR2 is SQIVND (reference sequence). CDR3 in amino acids: CATSLDTQYF. CDR3 DNA: TGTGCCACTAGCTTGGATACGCAGTATTTT.